A selection of T cell receptor beta chains follows, all from one sample in a study of T cell changes during pregnancy in multiple sclerosis. The method was immunoSEQ multiplex PCR; TCRdb's version includes in-frame clones alone and lacks a portion of them. This table holds about 92,000 clones, approximately 94% found once. This specimen consisted of peripheral blood, obtained in the third trimester of pregnancy. The receptors come from a female donor with multiple sclerosis, enrolled in a pregnancy study. Each CDR3 is given without its conserved first and last residue. Fields, in order: V gene, clone size, J gene, CDR3 protein. Some rows have no size entry. The others give once, few or many, or a class for an expanded clone.

V: TRBV11-2; size: NA; J: TRBJ1-2; CDR3: ASSLGAANYGYT
V: TRBV27; size: NA; J: TRBJ2-7; CDR3: ASSSSYEQY
V: TRBV27; size: NA; J: TRBJ2-7; CDR3: ASSQRTGYEQY
V: TRBV10-3; size: NA; J: TRBJ2-7; CDR3: AISESSRGSGYYEQY
V: TRBV11-1; size: NA; J: TRBJ2-5; CDR3: ASSLRRQKTQY
V: TRBV6-1; size: NA; J: TRBJ1-3; CDR3: ASSEAGRGRTTIY
V: TRBV7-9; size: NA; J: TRBJ2-2; CDR3: ASSLLTPGVYSGELF
V: TRBV5-6; size: NA; J: TRBJ1-3; CDR3: ASSLRAAPGNTIY
V: TRBV2; size: NA; J: TRBJ2-7; CDR3: ASRYTGAQAEQY
V: TRBV29-1; size: many; J: TRBJ2-5; CDR3: SVETGSEETQY
V: TRBV7-2; size: NA; J: TRBJ2-2; CDR3: ASSLYWNTGELF
V: TRBV7-9; size: NA; J: TRBJ2-3; CDR3: ASSHTGDTQY
V: TRBV27; size: NA; J: TRBJ2-3; CDR3: ASSFEPPSGRATDTQY